This T cell receptor (beta chain) was observed in a study of blood T cell repertoires in COVID-19. Study details: Samples representing acute and convalescent COVID-19 were sourced from the United States, Italy and Spain. Sample material is recorded as cDNA or gDNA derived from T cells, B-cell-depleted T cells, or PBMCs.

Participant age was roughly 18 to 89 years, and participants resided in 25 or so US areas. Symptom resolution, clearance, or two negative PCRs marked donors in Cohort 3 as recovered. This clone was found once. Other DNA variants within this sample encode the same CDR3. The CDR3 is 14 residues long. V dropped 1 base and J dropped 2; count of bases not matched to a gene: 0. Germline CDR1 and CDR2: SGHRS and YFSETQ. The method was immunoSEQ multiplex PCR; TCRdb's version includes in-frame clones alone and lacks a portion of them. The table records about 300,000 clones, approximately 89% of them present only once.

The chain combines TRBV5-1 with TRBJ1-5; 7 bases map to TRBD1. Material for sequencing was PBMCs or T cells enriched from blood (not recorded which). The TCR comes from a woman between 18 and 30 years old who had recovered from COVID-19. In nucleotides, the CDR3 is TGCGCCAGCAGCTTGACAGGGGGCAATCAGCCCCAGCATTTT. Protein: CASSLTGGNQPQHF.